This note documents a single TCR beta chain sequence. CD8+ and CD4+ T cells from blood underwent TCR beta sequencing, which was carried out in a high-throughput format. Controls matched for age and sex were healthy donors. Negative isolation was applied to CD8+ and CD4+ T cells, and FACS enrichment was applied to TEMRA cells. The sample belongs to a study of CD8 T cells in Susac syndrome. Trimming took off 8 bases at V and 5 bases at J, with 15 bases between the two ends. The CDR3 spans 13 residues. The germline CDR1 and CDR2 sequences are ENHRY and SYGVKD. Reverse transcription of roughly 0.5 to 1 ug RNA was carried out with random hexamers. TCR beta CDR3 was amplified by immunoSEQ multiplex PCR. This amplification extended across 54 Vbeta and 13 Jbeta segments. One entry per CDR3 protein, called by TCRdb with MiXCR from the immunoSEQ multiplex PCR reads. The repertoire holds about 190,000 distinct CDR3 sequences, about 95% seen once, with 0.095% to 0.12% in the top ten.

The TCR comes from a human donor in good health. What was sequenced was CD4+ T cells from PBMCs. The chain employs TRBV10-3 and TRBJ1-2; possible D gene TRBD1, 6 bases. The CDR3 is CAILLPGDYGYTF. The CDR3 DNA follows: TGTGCCATCCTACTTCCAGGGGATTATGGCTACACCTTC.